The sequence of this T cell receptor (beta chain) was determined in a study of memory CD4+ T cells and cytomegalovirus serostatus. Study details: Donors were healthy Belgian adults, fewer than ten CMV seropositive and around 23 seronegative.

This table comes from immunoSEQ multiplex PCR, and its TCRdb copy is limited to in-frame clones, with some not included. The sample consists of just under 60,000 clones, 80% to 90% of them appearing once. Single viable CD3+CD4+CD8-CD45RO+ cells were sorted as the memory CD4+ T cells. This clone has just one count. What was sequenced was memory CD4+ T cells from blood. The clonotype was recovered from an adult in good health and CMV-seronegative.

CDR3 in amino acids: CASSRTSGRAVSYNEQFF. DNA of the CDR3: TGTGCCAGCAGCAGGACTAGCGGGAGGGCCGTTTCCTACAATGAGCAGTTCTTC. The chain is built from TRBV9 and TRBJ2-1; 15 nucleotides match TRBD2. Germline CDR1 and CDR2: SGDLS and YYNGEE. Trimming took 4 bases from V and 1 from J; bases not matched to a gene: 6. CDR3 length equals 18 residues. Drawing the rest from reference TRBV9 and TRBJ2-1, the complete variable domain is DSGVTQTPKHLITATGQRVTLRCSPRSGDLSVYWYQQSLDQGLQFLIQYYNGEERAKGNILERFSAQQFPDLHSELNLSSLELGDSALYFCASSRTSGRAVSYNEQFFGPGTRLTVL.